This T cell receptor beta chain is drawn from a study of blood T cells in healthy people across ages. Whole-study results and caveats: As naive T cell percentage varied, TCR beta diversity correlated strongly with it. Any conclusive comparison of naive versus antigen-experienced cells was prevented by using unsorted PBMCs.

Worth noting for this clonotype: Its target is not known.

Then a second PCR, running roughly 6 to 12 cycles, was carried out with a sample-barcoded 5' primer and a J-beta primer mix. A template-switch adaptor with 12 random nucleotides tagged each cDNA molecule. MiXCR was run by TCRdb on the 5' RACE reads, yielding one entry per CDR3 protein. The sample lists about 970,000 distinct CDR3 sequences, roughly 51% seen once, with about 21% in the top ten. The germline V and J ends were trimmed by 3 bases and 8 bases, with 14 bases remaining between them. The CDR3 is made up of 14 amino acids. Germline V gene lookup returns CDR1 SEHNR and CDR2 FQNEAQ (reference sequence).

The chain has TRBV7-9 and TRBJ2-1; either TRBD1 or TRBD2 may supply D (5 bases each). The sample consisted of blood. The origin of this receptor is a woman aged 60-75 years in good health. The CDR3 loop is CASSFRGGTDEQFF. The CDR3 DNA reads TGTGCCAGCAGCTTTCGTGGGGGTACTGATGAGCAGTTCTTC.